This entry describes one T cell receptor (beta chain). The data originate from a study of blood T cell repertoires in COVID-19. Study-wide context: Acute-phase and convalescent COVID-19 samples originated in the United States, Italy and Spain.

Cohort placement rested on clinical history that participants reported themselves. Original processing methods: Estimated nucleated cell counts came from reference gene primer amplification. The protocol was immunoSEQ multiplex PCR, while the TCRdb copy is restricted to in-frame clones and leaves out a portion. Clone size and the V and J calls come from that table; the DNA yielded D and trimming. Of some 270,000 clones in the sample, 70% to 90% were seen once. Germline V lookup: CDR1 LNHDA, CDR2 SQIVND (reference sequence). Losses at the gene ends were 4 bases for V and 5 bases for J; bases not matched to a gene: 11. The CDR3 is 15 amino acids.

The sample comprised PBMCs or T cells enriched from blood (not recorded which). The chain carries TRBV19 and TRBJ2-7, with TRBD1 matching over 7 bases. The clonotype comes from a woman aged 25 to 39 with acute COVID-19. The CDR3 loop is CASSNNWDSYNEQYF. In nucleotides, the CDR3 is TGTGCCAGTAGTAATAATTGGGACAGCTATAACGAGCAGTACTTC.